Following are 12 T cell receptor beta chains from one sample sequenced in a study of CD8+CD57+ T cells in acquired aplastic anemia. Flow cytometry had shown expanded CD8+CD57+ cells in the patients chosen for sequencing. Investigators profiled TCR beta VDJ and CDR3 from genomic DNA template. TCRdb itself ran the reads through MiXCR, one entry per CDR3 protein. The sample includes 180,000 or so distinct CDR3 sequences, about 60% seen only once; the top ten take roughly 42%. Sequencing was done on a sample of sorted CD4+, CD8+, or CD8+CD57+ T cells (not recorded which) from PBMCs. The origin of the receptors is a human donor with aplastic anemia.

The chain employs TRBV7-9 and TRBJ2-7, with D possibly matching TRBD2 (6 bases). V lost 5 bases and J lost 5, with 10 bases in between. The germline CDR1 and CDR2 sequences are SEHNR and FQNEAQ (reference sequence). This CDR3 is built from 12 residues. As DNA, the CDR3 is TGTGCCAGCAGCGGGAGGAGCGACGAGCAGTACTTC. Protein: CASSGRSDEQYF. Combining the CDR3 with reference TRBV7-9 and TRBJ2-7 gives the whole variable domain DTGVSQNPRHKITKRGQNVTFRCDPISEHNRLYWYRQTLGQGPEFLTYFQNEAQLEKSRLLSDRFSAERPKGSFSTLEIQRTEQGDSAMYLCASSGRSDEQYFGPGTRLTVT.

V is TRBV20-1 and J is TRBJ2-3, with 7 bases fitting TRBD2. Looked up from germline, CDR1 is DFQATT and CDR2 is SNEGSKA (reference sequence). This CDR3 contains 14 residues. J was trimmed by 4 bases and V by 4 bases; bases with no gene match: 8. DNA of the CDR3: TGCAGTGCTAAGGATCGCGGGAGCGCAGATACGCAGTATTTT. Protein sequence: CSAKDRGSADTQYF.

Ten or more counts support this clonotype. The gene calls are TRBV10-1 and TRBJ1-1, with D perhaps matching TRBD1 (6 bases). CDR1 and CDR2 (germline): WNHNN, SYGVQD (reference sequence). V was trimmed by 5 bases and J by 1 base, leaving 14 bases between them. This CDR3 is 15 amino acids long. DNA for the CDR3: TGCGCCAGCAGTTTTCCTACAGGGTGGAACACTGAAGCTTTCTTT. Amino acid sequence: CASSFPTGWNTEAFF.

The chain joins TRBV2 to TRBJ2-7; 7 nucleotides agree with TRBD2. The V gene end was trimmed by 3 bases and the J gene end by 3 bases; junction bases not matched to a gene: 8. Looked up from germline, CDR1 is SNHLY and CDR2 is FYNNEI. The CDR3 totals 15 residues. In DNA, the CDR3 is TGTGCCAGCAGTGATGCGGGGACTACCGTCTACGAGCAGTACTTC. Amino acid sequence: CASSDAGTTVYEQYF. Supplemented by reference TRBV2 and TRBJ2-7, the full variable domain reads EPEVTQTPSHQVTQMGQEVILRCVPISNHLYFYWYRQILGQKVEFLVSFYNNEISEKSEIFDDQFSVERPDGSNFTLKIRSTKLEDSAMYFCASSDAGTTVYEQYFGPGTRLTVT.

The chain uses TRBV29-1 and TRBJ1-2; D may be TRBD1 (6 bases). Trimming took off 4 bases at V and 1 base at J, with 13 bases between the two ends. Germline V gives CDR1 SQVTM, CDR2 ANQGSEA. The CDR3 is made up of 14 amino acids. In DNA form, the CDR3 reads TGCAGCGTTGGTAGGGACACCAATAACTATGGCTACACCTTC. This encodes CSVGRDTNNYGYTF.

The gene calls are TRBV2 and TRBJ1-4; 9 bases align to TRBD1. Losses at the gene ends were 6 bases for V and 6 bases for J; bases not matched to a gene: 8. The CDR3 consists of 15 residues. Germline V gene data show CDR1 as SNHLY and CDR2 as FYNNEI. CDR3 residues: CASSPNRGRYEKLFF. The CDR3 nucleotides are TGTGCCAGCAGCCCGAACAGGGGGCGGTATGAAAAACTGTTTTTT.

This clonotype was detected only a few times. This chain uses TRBV7-2 with TRBJ2-7; 10 nucleotides align to TRBD1. CDR3 length: 14 residues. Looked up from germline, CDR1 is SGHTA and CDR2 is FQGNSA. V lost 3 bases to trimming and J lost 3 bases; unmatched junction nucleotides: 2. Here the CDR3 DNA reads TGTGCCAGCAGCTTGGGACAGGGGAACTACGAGCAGTACTTC. This translates into CASSLGQGNYEQYF.

V is TRBV5-1 and J is TRBJ2-6; D perhaps matches TRBD1 (5 bases). This CDR3 has 16 amino acids. V was cut by 4 bases and J by 0 bases, with 11 bases left in between. Looked up from germline, CDR1 is SGHRS and CDR2 is YFSETQ. The CDR3 sequence: CASSRTQSSGANVLTF. As DNA, the CDR3 is TGCGCCAGCAGCCGGACACAATCCTCTGGGGCCAACGTCCTGACTTTC.

This clonotype was seen at least ten times. The CDR3 here is CASSLAVSEQYF. CDR3 DNA: TGTGCCAGCAGCTTAGCCGTCAGCGAGCAGTACTTC. V gene TRBV11-2 combines with J gene TRBJ2-7; D gene uncertain. The CDR3 is made up of 12 amino acids. Between the trimmed V and J ends, which lost 1 base and 6 bases, there was a span of 7 bases. CDR1 SGHAT and CDR2 FQNNGV come from the germline V gene.

The chain joins TRBV4-2 to TRBJ1-4; D not resolved. The germline V gene encodes CDR1 LGHNA and CDR2 YNFKEQ. The CDR3 contains 14 residues. V dropped 2 bases and J dropped 7 bases, with 11 bases sitting between them. CDR3 nucleotides: TGTGCCAGCAGCCAAAGGGAGATCGGTGAAAAACTGTTTTTT. Translating it yields CASSQREIGEKLFF.

The rearrangement uses TRBV7-3 and TRBJ2-1; TRBD1 might be the D (5 bases). Trimming stripped 1 base from V and 7 bases from J, with 8 bases between. This CDR3 region has 13 residues. Germline V lookup: CDR1 SGHTA, CDR2 FQGTGA. CDR3 DNA: TGTGCCAGCAGCTTAATCCCAGGGAATGAGCAGTTCTTC. The encoded protein is CASSLIPGNEQFF. Drawing the rest from reference TRBV7-3 and TRBJ2-1, the complete variable domain is GAGVSQTPSNKVTEKGKYVELRCDPISGHTALYWYRQSLGQGPEFLIYFQGTGAADDSGLPNDRFFAVRPEGSVSTLKIQRTERGDSAVYLCASSLIPGNEQFFGPGTRLTVL.

This clonotype was seen a single time. A read error may account for a junction end that differs from germline. The chain uses TRBV7-2 and TRBJ2-7, with D perhaps TRBD2 (6 bases). CDR1 and CDR2 (germline): SGHTA, FQGNSA. CDR3 length equals 18 residues. In DNA, the CDR3 is TGCGCCAGCAGCACAGACGGGGGTTCGACAGTGGAGGGATACGAGCAGTACTTC. This encodes CASSTDGGSTVEGYEQYF.